The 20 T cell receptor beta chains below were found in one sample sequenced in a study of CD8+CD57+ T cells in acquired aplastic anemia. Genomic DNA was employed as the template in profiling TCR beta VDJ and CDR3. Using its own MiXCR run on the reads, TCRdb lists one record per CDR3 protein. The sample gives about 400,000 distinct CDR3 sequences, 60% to 80% of which show up once; approximately 4% is in the top ten. Sample: sorted CD4+, CD8+, or CD8+CD57+ T cells (not recorded which) from PBMCs. The receptors come from a human donor in good health, serving as a control.

The chain joins TRBV20-1 to TRBJ2-7; 10 bases fit TRBD1. The germline V gene has CDR1 DFQATT and CDR2 SNEGSKA (reference sequence). This CDR3 is 15 amino acids long. The DNA of the CDR3 is TGCAGCGCAAAGGATCGGGACAGGGGCGATTACGAGCAGTACTTC. Protein product: CSAKDRDRGDYEQYF.

J is TRBJ2-7 and V is TRBV10-2; possibly TRBD1 for D (6 bases). The CDR3 spans 14 residues. The germline CDR1 and CDR2 sequences are WSHSY and SAAADI. V shed 6 bases and J shed 1 base, with 13 bases lying between them. CDR3 amino acids: CASRYTGTSYEQYF. The CDR3 DNA reads TGCGCCAGCAGATATACCGGGACATCCTACGAGCAGTACTTC.

CDR3 protein: CASRDGTANRAFF. The CDR3, as DNA: TGTGCCAGCAGGGACGGGACGGCTAACCGGGCTTTCTTT. The chain couples TRBV7-9 to TRBJ1-1, with D maybe TRBD1 (5 bases). Germline CDR1 reads SEHNR; CDR2 reads FQNEAQ (reference sequence). CDR3 length: 13 amino acids. Between the trimmed V and J ends, which lost 6 bases and 11 bases, there was a span of 19 bases. Complete variable domain (other parts from reference TRBV7-9 and TRBJ1-1): DTGVSQNPRHKITKRGQNVTFRCDPISEHNRLYWYRQTLGQGPEFLTYFQNEAQLEKSRLLSDRFSAERPKGSFSTLEIQRTEQGDSAMYLCASRDGTANRAFFGQGTRLTVV.

In DNA form, the CDR3 reads TGTGCCAGCAGCTTAGACACGGGACAGGGTTACTACGAGCAGTACTTC. It encodes CASSLDTGQGYYEQYF. This chain links TRBV5-6 with TRBJ2-7; 9 bases match TRBD1. Germline CDR1 and CDR2: SGHDT and YYEEEE. The CDR3 totals 16 residues. With 2 bases clipped from V and 3 bases from J, the junction kept 9 bases outside the gene matches.

Regarding this clonotype: One end of the junction is discordant with germline, which a read error may explain. J is TRBJ1-2 and V is TRBV7-6; D may be TRBD1 (5 bases). Germline-derived CDR1 and CDR2 are SGHVS and FNYEAQ. The CDR3 is made up of 15 amino acids. The DNA for the CDR3 is TGTGCTAGCAGCTTTTCACAGGCTCTGGTCTATGGCTACACCTTC. It encodes CASSFSQALVYGYTF.

In regard to this clonotype: This sequence may be a read error, since a much larger clone differs from it by one base. J is TRBJ2-1 and V is TRBV12-3 or TRBV12-4; 8 bases agree with TRBD2. With 6 bases clipped from V and 4 bases from J, the junction kept 11 bases outside the gene matches. This CDR3 region has 16 residues. The CDR3 DNA sequence: TGTGCCAGCAGCCCCGACGGGGGGGCCGCTTACAATGAGCAGTTCTTC. This encodes CASSPDGGAAYNEQFF.

The chain couples TRBV2 to TRBJ2-3, with D unresolved. V lost 5 bases and J 2 bases, leaving 8 bases between the germline ends. The CDR3 is 13 residues long. The germline V gene has CDR1 SNHLY and CDR2 FYNNEI. CDR3 nucleotide sequence: TGTGCCAGCAGTTGCGGAAACACAGATACGCAGTATTTT. Protein product: CASSCGNTDTQYF. The full variable domain, rest sourced from reference TRBV2 and TRBJ2-3, is EPEVTQTPSHQVTQMGQEVILRCVPISNHLYFYWYRQILGQKVEFLVSFYNNEISEKSEIFDDQFSVERPDGSNFTLKIRSTKLEDSAMYFCASSCGNTDTQYFGPGTRLTVL.

This clonotype was found many times. The chain carries TRBV4-1 and TRBJ1-1; D unresolved. The V end was cut by 8 bases, the J end by 1 base, with 14 bases between. The CDR3 is 14 amino acids. The germline V gene has CDR1 MGHRA and CDR2 YSYEKL. The CDR3 DNA reads TGCGCCAGCGGCCTAGGGCAGCAGAACACTGAAGCTTTCTTT. This codes for CASGLGQQNTEAFF.

Turning to this clonotype: The DNA is omitted, as the CDR3 cannot be located on it reliably, and the CDR3 follows TCRdb's listing. The chain recombines TRBV7-2 with TRBJ1-2. Germline loops: CDR1 SGHTA, CDR2 FQGNSA. The CDR3 length equals 14 residues, ends included. This chain's CDR3 is CASSLAETQYFGQF.

This clonotype has only one observation. The rearrangement uses TRBV6-6 and TRBJ2-4; D is perhaps TRBD2 (5 bases). The CDR3 runs 14 residues. V lost 10 bases, J lost 6 bases, and 19 bases lay in between. Germline lookup yields CDR1 MNHNY and CDR2 SVGAGI (reference sequence). CDR3 in DNA: TGTGCCACCATGGCCTCCCCTGAGGGAAACATTCAGTACTTC. This codes for CATMASPEGNIQYF.

This clonotype was detected only a few times. The chain recombines TRBV2 with TRBJ1-2; D ambiguous. Trimming stripped 6 bases from V and 1 base from J, with 21 bases between. This CDR3 is 17 amino acids long. Germline CDR1 SNHLY, CDR2 FYNNEI. CDR3: CASRGTIPPPFNYGYTF. The CDR3, as DNA: TGTGCCAGCAGGGGTACAATCCCTCCCCCCTTTAACTATGGCTACACCTTC. Full variable domain (rest looked up from reference TRBV2 and TRBJ1-2): EPEVTQTPSHQVTQMGQEVILRCVPISNHLYFYWYRQILGQKVEFLVSFYNNEISEKSEIFDDQFSVERPDGSNFTLKIRSTKLEDSAMYFCASRGTIPPPFNYGYTFGSGTRLTVV.

This chain uses TRBV11-2 with TRBJ1-2; 10 bases are shared with TRBD1. Germline V CDR1 and CDR2: SGHAT, FQNNGV. The CDR3 extends over 16 amino acids. After removal of 5 bases from V and 4 bases from J, the junction contained 10 bases not matched to a gene. As DNA, the CDR3 is TGTGCCAGCAGCCAAGATCCCGGGACAGGGGTCTATGGCTACACCTTC. Protein product: CASSQDPGTGVYGYTF.

The V and J genes are TRBV20-1 and TRBJ2-7, with D perhaps TRBD2 (7 bases). CDR1 is DFQATT and CDR2 is SNEGSKA in the germline V gene (reference sequence). This CDR3 is 13 amino acids long. V gave up 6 bases and J gave up 3 bases, with 15 bases separating them. The CDR3 here is CSARRGGSYEQYF. For the CDR3, the DNA is TGCAGTGCCAGAAGGGGGGGGAGCTACGAGCAGTACTTC.

This chain joins TRBV20-1 and TRBJ2-7; D is perhaps TRBD1 or TRBD2 (5 bases each). V dropped 3 bases and J dropped 3 bases, with 24 bases sitting between them. CDR3 length equals 17 residues. Germline V gene data show CDR1 as DFQATT and CDR2 as SNEGSKA (reference sequence). The CDR3 DNA is TGCAGTGCTAGCGGTTTGAGCAGGGTGGGGGTAAGCTACGAGCAGTACTTC. Translated: CSASGLSRVGVSYEQYF.

J is TRBJ1-2 and V is TRBV6-4; 10 nucleotides align to TRBD1. Germline V gene data show CDR1 as MRHNA and CDR2 as SNTAGT. J was trimmed by 6 bases and V by 9 bases; bases with no gene match: 7. There are 13 residues in the CDR3. CDR3 amino acids: CASTLGTGDGYTF. CDR3 DNA: TGTGCCAGTACACTTGGGACAGGGGATGGCTACACCTTC.

Notes on this clonotype: It is likely a read error, because the conserved phenylalanine at the end of the CDR3 is missing. The DNA is omitted, as the CDR3 cannot be located on it reliably, and the CDR3 follows TCRdb's listing. The V and J genes are TRBV7-2 and TRBJ2-5; TRBD1 was called by the table and not checked on the DNA. The CDR3 region is 12 residues in length, termini included. Looked up from germline, CDR1 is SGHTA and CDR2 is FQGNSA. CDR3 in amino acids: CASRGGGQTQYS.

This chain connects TRBV9 to TRBJ1-4; D might be TRBD1 (5 bases). The CDR3 has 14 residues. In germline, CDR1 is SGDLS, CDR2 YYNGEE. V lost 1 base to trimming and J lost 17 bases, with 21 bases between them. The CDR3 loop reads CASSVHGGGVNLFF. In DNA form, the CDR3 reads TGTGCCAGCAGCGTACACGGCGGGGGAGTAAACCTCTTTTTT.

The chain couples TRBV19 to TRBJ1-2, with 9 nucleotides matching TRBD1. Trimming cost V 9 bases and J 7 bases; bases outside gene matches: 12. This CDR3 is 14 amino acids long. CDR1 and CDR2 (germline): LNHDA, SQIVND (reference sequence). CDR3 DNA: TGTGCCAGCACTCTGGGACAGGGAGTAGGTGGCTACACCTTC. This encodes CASTLGQGVGGYTF.

The chain couples TRBV4-3 to TRBJ2-7, with TRBD1 matching 11 bases. Germline V gives CDR1 LGHNA, CDR2 YSLEER. This CDR3 spans 14 amino acids. The V gene end was trimmed by 4 bases and the J gene end by 6 bases; junction bases not matched to a gene: 5. The CDR3 loop is CASSLWDRGGEQYF. The CDR3 DNA reads as TGCGCCAGCAGCCTATGGGACAGGGGGGGCGAGCAGTACTTC.

The rearrangement joins TRBV11-2 to TRBJ2-7, with a weak D call TRBD2 (5 bases). In germline, CDR1 is SGHAT, CDR2 FQNNGV. The V end lost 6 bases, the J end lost 5 bases, and 14 bases lay between the germline ends. The CDR3 length is 13 residues. The CDR3 spells CASRHTAGDEQYF. CDR3 in DNA: TGTGCCAGCAGACACACGGCCGGGGACGAGCAGTACTTC. Complete variable domain (other parts from reference TRBV11-2 and TRBJ2-7): EAGVAQSPRYKIIEKRQSVAFWCNPISGHATLYWYQQILGQGPKLLIQFQNNGVVDDSQLPKDRFSAERLKGVDSTLKIQPAKLEDSAVYLCASRHTAGDEQYFGPGTRLTVT.